Reported below is one TCR beta chain. The CDR3 totals 15 residues. The germline CDR1 and CDR2 sequences are MNHEY and SMNVEV (reference sequence). V lost 0 bases, J lost 5 bases, and 3 bases stayed unmatched. Under the authors' procedure: Nucleated cell number was recorded as an estimate derived from reference gene primer amplification. Libraries were prepared by immunoSEQ multiplex PCR; TCRdb keeps only in-frame clonotypes and omits some of them. That table furnishes V, J and clone size, whereas the DNA furnished D and trimming. The sample records roughly 250,000 clones, 65% to 90% being singletons. This entry comes from a study of blood T cell repertoires in COVID-19. Turning to the study itself: Samples representing acute and convalescent COVID-19 were sourced from the United States, Italy and Spain. Sample material is recorded as cDNA or gDNA derived from T cells, B-cell-depleted T cells, or PBMCs.

V gene TRBV27 combines with J gene TRBJ2-2, with 7 bases that match TRBD1. Sequenced material: peripheral blood. This receptor was identified in a woman at least 80 years old with active or convalescent COVID-19. CDR3 coding DNA: TGTGCCAGCAGTTTATCTGGGACAGTGACCGGGGAGCTGTTTTTT. Protein sequence: CASSLSGTVTGELFF.